This TCR beta chain was documented in a study of blood T cells in healthy people across ages (dated by TCRdb to between 2015 and 2017). Describing the broader study: In model experiments, roughly one uniquely barcoded TCR beta cDNA molecule per two T cells was captured by template switching. Using deep sequencing normalized with unique cDNA molecular identifiers, the study measured how TCR beta repertoire diversity changes with age. The study analyzed two additional independent replicas of 1 million unique cDNA reads from the same blood draw for two donors, one aged 18 to 29 and one aged 80 or older. To avoid experimental bias, donors of different ages were distributed randomly across sequencing lanes. The donors were divided into four age groups: young (average around 15 years), middle-aged (over 35), aged (under 70) and long-lived (approximately 74).

V is pruned by 4 bases and J by 7 bases, leaving 7 bases of the junction without a gene match. From the cysteine through the phenylalanine, the CDR3 covers 16 amino acids. The entry retains the CDR3 DNA only, 48 bases that are in frame from base 1. The germline V gene gives CDR1 as LGHNA and CDR2 as YSLEER. This clonotype has just a few counts. Its antigen is not yet known. No much larger clone exists at a distance of one base, and base qualities are not known. General study outcomes and caveats: Because profiling used bulk unsorted PBMCs, naive and antigen-experienced compartments could not be compared conclusively. Estimates of total diversity based on one million sequenced T cells were considered lower bounds and underestimates. Observed TCR beta diversity per million T cells fell roughly linearly with age, and a significant reduction was already apparent by age approximately 40. The CMV infection status of donors was not known, potentially confounding age-related changes in expanded clonotypes. Compared with the aged group, the long-lived group had more naive CD4+ T cells, fewer expanded clones and increased TCR diversity, a pattern suggesting age selection. A strong correlation was found between observed TCR beta diversity and the percentage of naive T cells measured by flow cytometry.

Library preparation used 5' RACE. The sample was run on an Illumina HiSeq 2500. A second PCR of roughly 7 to 12 cycles was run with a J-beta primer mix and a sample-barcoded 5' primer. A template-switch 5' adaptor carrying 12 random nucleotides introduced a unique molecular identifier onto each TCR beta cDNA molecule. Each sample yielded at least 2.5 million CDR3-containing paired-end reads. The Mint cDNA synthesis kit, primed by a TRBC-specific oligonucleotide, was used to synthesize first-strand cDNA from all RNA. Following uracil-DNA glycosylase treatment, a first 18-cycle PCR with universal primers M1SS and BC2_uni_R was performed on all cDNA. The authors' analysis ran thus. Normalization of each sample was performed by random selection of 1 million high-quality reads, each carrying a distinct molecular identifier. Instead of being binned into consensus sequences, reads that shared molecular identifiers were thrown out. MiTCR, run with a Q25 quality threshold and the strictest error-elimination algorithm, handled CDR3 identification, clonotype clustering and error correction. A nonparametric unseen species model using Euler transformation provided a lower-bound estimate of total TCR beta diversity. TCRdb handled the public reads itself, with Q25 trimming in fastp and clone calling in MiXCR, and kept productive beta chains. Every distinct CDR3 protein forms one entry, paired with its most common genes and DNA. TCRdb, not the original authors, processed these V and J calls. In this sample the table shows around 1,000,000 distinct CDR3 sequences, 30% to 40% of which occur a single time. The ten largest clones add up to around 13% of the sample.

The approximately 41 donors, aged 6 to 90 years, were systemically healthy Caucasian individuals from Russia. Each donor gave about 10 milliliters of peripheral blood, drawn into EDTA-treated Vacutainer tubes. Ficoll-Paque density-gradient centrifugation was used to isolate PBMCs, with at least 6.5 million per sample. Total RNA, at least 6 micrograms per sample, was extracted from PBMCs with Trizol reagent. Naive CD45RAhigh/CD27high T cell percentages were measured by flow cytometry on a PBMC aliquot from every donor. The V gene is TRBV4-3 and the J gene is TRBJ2-3; a stretch of 14 junction bases matches TRBD2. The clonotype comes from a man in his late teens or twenties in good health. Sequencing input: blood. The CDR3 corresponds to CASSPGTSGGSYTQYF. In nucleotides, the sequence is TGCGCCAGCAGCCCCGGGACTAGCGGGGGATCATATACGCAGTATTTT.